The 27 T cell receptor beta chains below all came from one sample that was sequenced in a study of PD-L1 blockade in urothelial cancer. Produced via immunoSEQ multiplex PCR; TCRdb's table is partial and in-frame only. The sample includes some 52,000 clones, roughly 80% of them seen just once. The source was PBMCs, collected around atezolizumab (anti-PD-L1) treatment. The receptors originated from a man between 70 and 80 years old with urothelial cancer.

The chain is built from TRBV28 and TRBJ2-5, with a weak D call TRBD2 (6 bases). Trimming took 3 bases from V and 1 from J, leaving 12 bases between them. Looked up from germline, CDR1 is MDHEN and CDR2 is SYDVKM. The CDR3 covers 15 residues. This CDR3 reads CASSLGGLLQETQYF. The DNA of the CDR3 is TGTGCCAGCAGTTTGGGGGGACTTCTCCAAGAGACCCAGTACTTC.

The CDR3 sequence: CASSQDGVKGAVAYNEQFF. CDR3 bases: TGCGCCAGCAGCCAAGATGGAGTCAAGGGGGCCGTGGCCTACAATGAGCAGTTCTTC. V is TRBV4-3 and J is TRBJ2-1; 7 bases line up with TRBD1. Trimming at V came to 0 bases and at J to 2 bases, leaving 13 bases not matched to a gene. This CDR3 comprises 19 residues. Germline CDR1 and CDR2: LGHNA and YSLEER.

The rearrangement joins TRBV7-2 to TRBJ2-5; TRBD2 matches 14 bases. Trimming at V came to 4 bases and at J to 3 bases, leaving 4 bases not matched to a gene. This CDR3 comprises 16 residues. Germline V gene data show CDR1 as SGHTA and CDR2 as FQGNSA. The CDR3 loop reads CASSSGLAGGKETQYF. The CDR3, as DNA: TGTGCCAGCAGCTCTGGACTAGCGGGGGGCAAAGAGACCCAGTACTTC.

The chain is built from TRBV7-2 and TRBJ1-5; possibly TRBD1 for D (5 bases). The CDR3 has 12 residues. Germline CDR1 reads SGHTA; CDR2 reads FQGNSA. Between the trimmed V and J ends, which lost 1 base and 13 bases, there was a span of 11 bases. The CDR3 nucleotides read TGTGCCAGCAGCTTAGGGGGGGGGAGGCAGCATTTT. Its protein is CASSLGGGRQHF.

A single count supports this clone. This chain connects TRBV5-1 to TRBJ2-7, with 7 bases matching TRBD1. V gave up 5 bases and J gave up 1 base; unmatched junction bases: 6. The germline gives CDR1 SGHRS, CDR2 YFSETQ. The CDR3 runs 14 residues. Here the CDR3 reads CASRTGTASYEQYF. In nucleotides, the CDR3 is TGCGCCAGCAGGACCGGGACAGCATCCTACGAGCAGTACTTC.

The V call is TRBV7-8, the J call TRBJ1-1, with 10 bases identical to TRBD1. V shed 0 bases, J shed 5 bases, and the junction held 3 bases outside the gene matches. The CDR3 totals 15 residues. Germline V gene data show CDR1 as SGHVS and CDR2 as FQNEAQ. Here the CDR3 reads CASSLADRGRTEAFF. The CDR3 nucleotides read TGTGCCAGCAGCTTAGCGGACAGGGGGAGGACTGAAGCTTTCTTT. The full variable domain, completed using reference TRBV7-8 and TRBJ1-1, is GAGVSQSPRYKVAKRGQDVALRCDPISGHVSLFWYQQALGQGPEFLTYFQNEAQLDKSGLPSDRFFAERPEGSVSTLKIQRTQQEDSAVYLCASSLADRGRTEAFFGQGTRLTVV.

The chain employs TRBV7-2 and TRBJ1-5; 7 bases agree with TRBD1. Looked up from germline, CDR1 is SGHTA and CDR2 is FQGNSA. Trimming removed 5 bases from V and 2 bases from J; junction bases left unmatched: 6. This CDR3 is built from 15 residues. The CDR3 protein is CASSLGGQRNQPQHF. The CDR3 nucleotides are TGTGCCAGCAGCCTCGGGGGACAGCGCAATCAGCCCCAGCATTTT.

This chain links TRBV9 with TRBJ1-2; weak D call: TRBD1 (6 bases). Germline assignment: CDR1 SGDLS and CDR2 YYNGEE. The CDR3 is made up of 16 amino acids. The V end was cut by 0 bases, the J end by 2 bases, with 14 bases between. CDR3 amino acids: CASSVGGGGTNYGYTF. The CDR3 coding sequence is TGTGCCAGCAGCGTAGGGGGGGGCGGAACGAACTATGGCTACACCTTC. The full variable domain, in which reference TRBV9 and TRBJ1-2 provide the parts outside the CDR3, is DSGVTQTPKHLITATGQRVTLRCSPRSGDLSVYWYQQSLDQGLQFLIQYYNGEERAKGNILERFSAQQFPDLHSELNLSSLELGDSALYFCASSVGGGGTNYGYTFGSGTRLTVV.

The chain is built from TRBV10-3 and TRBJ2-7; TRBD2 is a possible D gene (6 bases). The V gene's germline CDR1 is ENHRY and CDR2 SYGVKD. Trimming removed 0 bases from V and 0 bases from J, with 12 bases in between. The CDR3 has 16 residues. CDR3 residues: CAISESLLAGSYEQYF. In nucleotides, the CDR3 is TGTGCCATCAGTGAGTCGTTACTAGCCGGCTCCTACGAGCAGTACTTC.

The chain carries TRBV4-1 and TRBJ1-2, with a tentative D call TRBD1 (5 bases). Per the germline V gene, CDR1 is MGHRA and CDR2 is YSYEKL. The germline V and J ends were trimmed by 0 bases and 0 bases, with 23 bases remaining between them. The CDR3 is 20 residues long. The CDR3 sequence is CASSQDLKGSFGQANYGYTF. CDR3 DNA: TGCGCCAGCAGCCAAGACTTGAAGGGGTCCTTCGGCCAAGCTAACTATGGCTACACCTTC.

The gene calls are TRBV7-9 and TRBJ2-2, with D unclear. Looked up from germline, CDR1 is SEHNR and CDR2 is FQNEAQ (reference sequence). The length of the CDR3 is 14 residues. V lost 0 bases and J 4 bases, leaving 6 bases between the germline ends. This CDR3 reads CASSLAQITGELFF. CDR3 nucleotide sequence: TGTGCCAGCAGCTTAGCACAGATCACCGGGGAGCTGTTTTTT.

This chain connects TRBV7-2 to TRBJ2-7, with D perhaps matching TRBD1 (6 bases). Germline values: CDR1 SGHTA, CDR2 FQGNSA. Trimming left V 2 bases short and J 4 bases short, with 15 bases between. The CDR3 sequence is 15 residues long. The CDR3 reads CASSLTPGARYEQYF. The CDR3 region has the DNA TGTGCCAGCAGCTTAACCCCAGGGGCGCGGTACGAGCAGTACTTC.

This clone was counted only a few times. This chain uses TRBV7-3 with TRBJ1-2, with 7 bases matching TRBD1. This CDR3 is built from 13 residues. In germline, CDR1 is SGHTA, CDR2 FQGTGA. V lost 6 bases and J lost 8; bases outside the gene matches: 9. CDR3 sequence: CASSDRDSNGYTF. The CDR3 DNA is TGTGCCAGCAGTGACCGGGACAGCAACGGCTACACCTTC.

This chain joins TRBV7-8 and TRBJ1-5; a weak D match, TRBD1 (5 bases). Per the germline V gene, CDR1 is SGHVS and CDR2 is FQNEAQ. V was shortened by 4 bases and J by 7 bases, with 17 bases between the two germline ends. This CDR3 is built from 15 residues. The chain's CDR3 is CASSYTGTGGQPQHF. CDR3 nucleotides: TGTGCCAGCAGCTATACCGGGACCGGAGGGCAGCCCCAGCATTTT.

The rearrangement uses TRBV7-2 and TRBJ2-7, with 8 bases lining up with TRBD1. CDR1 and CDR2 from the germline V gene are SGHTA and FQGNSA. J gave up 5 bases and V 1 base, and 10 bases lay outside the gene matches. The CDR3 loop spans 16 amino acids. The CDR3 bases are TGTGCCAGCAGCTTAGTAGGGCGGCAGGGGGCCAACGAGCAGTACTTC. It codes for CASSLVGRQGANEQYF.

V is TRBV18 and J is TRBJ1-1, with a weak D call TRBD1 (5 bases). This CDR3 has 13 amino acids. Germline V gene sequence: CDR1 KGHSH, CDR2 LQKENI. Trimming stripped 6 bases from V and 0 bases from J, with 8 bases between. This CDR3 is CASSGGLNTEAFF. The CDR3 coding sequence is TGTGCCAGCTCCGGGGGACTGAACACTGAAGCTTTCTTT.

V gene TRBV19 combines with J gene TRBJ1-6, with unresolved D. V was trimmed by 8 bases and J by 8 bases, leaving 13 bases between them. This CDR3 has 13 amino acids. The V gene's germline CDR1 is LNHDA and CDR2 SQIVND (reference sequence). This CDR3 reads CASREGRDSPLHF. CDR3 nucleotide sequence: TGTGCCAGTCGAGAGGGTCGGGATTCACCCCTCCACTTT.

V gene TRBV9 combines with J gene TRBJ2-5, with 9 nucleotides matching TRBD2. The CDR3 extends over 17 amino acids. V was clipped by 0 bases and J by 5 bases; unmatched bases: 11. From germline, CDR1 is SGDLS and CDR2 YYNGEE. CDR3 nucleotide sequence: TGTGCCAGCAGCGTAGCTTCGAAGCGGGGGGTACGGGAGACCCAGTACTTC. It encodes CASSVASKRGVRETQYF.

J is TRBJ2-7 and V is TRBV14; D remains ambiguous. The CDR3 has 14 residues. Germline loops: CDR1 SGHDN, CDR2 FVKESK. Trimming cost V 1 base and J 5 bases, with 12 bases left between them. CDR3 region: CASSQVSPRDEQYF. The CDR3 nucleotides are TGTGCCAGCAGCCAAGTATCCCCCCGGGACGAGCAGTACTTC.

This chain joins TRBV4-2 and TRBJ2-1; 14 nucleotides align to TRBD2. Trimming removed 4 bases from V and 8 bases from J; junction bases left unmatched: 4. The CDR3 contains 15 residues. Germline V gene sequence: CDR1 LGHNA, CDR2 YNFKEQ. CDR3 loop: CASSLGLAGVDEQFF. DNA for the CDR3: TGTGCCAGCAGCCTGGGACTAGCGGGAGTGGATGAGCAGTTCTTC.

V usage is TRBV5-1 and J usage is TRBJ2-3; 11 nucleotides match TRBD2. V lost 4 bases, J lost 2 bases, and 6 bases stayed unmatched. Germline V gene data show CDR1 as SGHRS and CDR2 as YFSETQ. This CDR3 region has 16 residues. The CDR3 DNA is TGCGCCAGCAGCAAGGGACTAGCGGATTACACAGATACGCAGTATTTT. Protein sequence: CASSKGLADYTDTQYF.

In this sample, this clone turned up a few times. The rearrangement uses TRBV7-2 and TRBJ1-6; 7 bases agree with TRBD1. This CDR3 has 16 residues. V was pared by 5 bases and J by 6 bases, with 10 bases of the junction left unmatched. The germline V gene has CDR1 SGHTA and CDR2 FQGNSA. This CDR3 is CASSAKTGTANSPLHF. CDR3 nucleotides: TGTGCCAGCAGCGCGAAAACCGGGACAGCTAATTCACCCCTCCACTTT. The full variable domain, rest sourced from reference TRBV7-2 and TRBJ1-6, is GAGVSQSPSNKVTEKGKDVELRCDPISGHTALYWYRQSLGQGLEFLIYFQGNSAPDKSGLPSDRFSAERTGGSVSTLTIQRTQQEDSAVYLCASSAKTGTANSPLHFGNGTRLTVT.

Written as DNA, the CDR3 is TGTGCCAGCAGTTCCCGGGGGGGCCGTTCCGGGGAGCTGTTTTTT. Translation: CASSSRGGRSGELFF. The chain is built from TRBV27 and TRBJ2-2; the match to TRBD2 covers 8 bases. CDR3 length: 15 residues. CDR1 MNHEY and CDR2 SMNVEV come from the germline V gene (reference sequence). The J segment lost 6 bases and the V segment lost 4 bases, leaving 7 bases of the junction unmatched.

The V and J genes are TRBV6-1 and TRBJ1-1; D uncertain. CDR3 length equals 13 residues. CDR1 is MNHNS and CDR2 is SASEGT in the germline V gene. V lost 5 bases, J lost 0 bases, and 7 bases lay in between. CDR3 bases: TGTGCCAGCAGTCAGGCGATGAACACTGAAGCTTTCTTT. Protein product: CASSQAMNTEAFF.

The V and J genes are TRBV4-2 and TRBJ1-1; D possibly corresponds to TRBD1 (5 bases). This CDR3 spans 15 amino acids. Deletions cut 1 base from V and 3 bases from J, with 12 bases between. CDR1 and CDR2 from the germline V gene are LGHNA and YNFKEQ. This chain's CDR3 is CASSQAWGVDTEAFF. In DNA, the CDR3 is TGTGCCAGCAGCCAAGCCTGGGGGGTCGACACTGAAGCTTTCTTT.

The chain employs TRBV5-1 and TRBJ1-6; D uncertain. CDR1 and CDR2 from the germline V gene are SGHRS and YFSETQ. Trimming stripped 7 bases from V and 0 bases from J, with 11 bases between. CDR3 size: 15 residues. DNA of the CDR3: TGCGCCAGCGCCCTCGGGGACTCCTATAATTCACCCCTCCACTTT. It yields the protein CASALGDSYNSPLHF.

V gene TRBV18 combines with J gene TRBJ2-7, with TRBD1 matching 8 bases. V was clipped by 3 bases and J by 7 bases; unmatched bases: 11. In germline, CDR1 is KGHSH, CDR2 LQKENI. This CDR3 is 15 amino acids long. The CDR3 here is CASSPTGATEGEQYF. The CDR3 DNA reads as TGTGCCAGCTCACCGACAGGGGCCACGGAAGGGGAGCAGTACTTC.